This entry is about one T cell receptor (beta chain). Antigen: not known. The donors, nominally healthy at sampling, likely had unrecorded immune exposures. These data originate in a study of cytomegalovirus exposure and HLA in healthy donors. Findings and caveats of the study: Later analysis identified a missense DCLRE1C variant that was linked to TCR beta V- and J-gene trimming. The productive fraction for most TCR beta V segments was about 90% or about 30% in an earlier analysis.

PCR involved 60 Vbeta and 13 Jbeta primers. Sequenced by immunoSEQ multiplex PCR; TCRdb stores in-frame clones only, minus some. Of 35,000 to 45,000 clones in the sample, 50% to 55% were seen once. The sequence came from a human donor in good health. Sequencing was done on a sample of PBMCs.

In nucleotides, the CDR3 is TGTGCCAGCAGCTTAGGACTAGCGGCCACAGATACGCAGTATTTT. Its translation is CASSLGLAATDTQYF. The chain joins TRBV7-7 to TRBJ2-3; the match to TRBD2 covers 9 bases. The CDR3 has 15 residues. Losses at the gene ends were 1 base for V and 2 bases for J; bases not matched to a gene: 1. Germline CDR1 is SSHAT and CDR2 is FNYEAQ (reference sequence).